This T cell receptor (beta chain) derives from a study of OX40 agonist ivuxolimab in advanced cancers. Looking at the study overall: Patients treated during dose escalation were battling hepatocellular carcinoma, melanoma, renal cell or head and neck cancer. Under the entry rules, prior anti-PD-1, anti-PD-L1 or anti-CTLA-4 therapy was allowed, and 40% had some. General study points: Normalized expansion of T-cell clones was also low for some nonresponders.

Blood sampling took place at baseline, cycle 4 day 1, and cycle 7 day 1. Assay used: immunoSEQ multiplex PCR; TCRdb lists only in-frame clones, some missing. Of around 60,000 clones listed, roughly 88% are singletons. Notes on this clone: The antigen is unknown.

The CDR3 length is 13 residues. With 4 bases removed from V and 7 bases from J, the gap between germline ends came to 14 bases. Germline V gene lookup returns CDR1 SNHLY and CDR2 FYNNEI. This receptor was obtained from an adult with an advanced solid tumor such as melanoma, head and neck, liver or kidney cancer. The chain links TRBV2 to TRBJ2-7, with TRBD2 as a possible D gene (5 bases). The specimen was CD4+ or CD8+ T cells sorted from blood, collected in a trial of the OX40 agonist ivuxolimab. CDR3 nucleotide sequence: TGTGCCAGCAGTGGATCGGGATCGGGGGAGCAGTACTTC. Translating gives CASSGSGSGEQYF.